Presented here are 12 T cell receptor beta chains from one specimen sequenced in a study of cytomegalovirus exposure and HLA in healthy donors. Some clones are missing from TCRdb's copy, which holds only in-frame ones; the method was immunoSEQ multiplex PCR. The table has fewer than 75,000 clones, approximately 95% seen once. Sequenced sample: PBMCs. Source of these receptors: a young man in good health and CMV-seronegative.

This clone was detected once. The V gene is TRBV6-5, the J gene TRBJ2-1, with D tentatively TRBD1 (6 bases). Trimming removed 7 bases from V and 7 bases from J, with 20 bases in between. CDR3 length: 15 amino acids. Per the germline V gene, CDR1 is MNHEY and CDR2 is SVGAGI. The chain's CDR3 is CASTNSGPQGNEQFF. The DNA of the CDR3 is TGTGCCAGCACCAACTCCGGGCCTCAGGGGAATGAGCAGTTCTTC.

The DNA of the CDR3 is TGTGCCAGCTCACCAGAAAGGGGGCGAAGCACAGATACGCAGTATTTT. This codes for CASSPERGRSTDTQYF. The V and J genes are TRBV18 and TRBJ2-3; 7 nucleotides match TRBD1. Germline CDR1 is KGHSH and CDR2 is LQKENI. Unmatched junction bases numbered 5, after V lost 2 bases and J lost 0 bases. CDR3 length equals 16 residues. Based on the CDR3 plus reference TRBV18 and TRBJ2-3, the full variable domain is NAGVMQNPRHLVRRRGQEARLRCSPMKGHSHVYWYRQLPEEGLKFMVYLQKENIIDESGMPKERFSAEFPKEGPSILRIQQVVRGDSAAYFCASSPERGRSTDTQYFGPGTRLTVL.

The chain carries TRBV28 and TRBJ1-1, with D maybe TRBD1 (6 bases). CDR3 length equals 15 residues. V dropped 3 bases and J dropped 4 bases, with 15 bases sitting between them. Germline assignment: CDR1 MDHEN and CDR2 SYDVKM. This CDR3 reads CASSFLGGLLTEAFF. The CDR3 bases are TGTGCCAGCAGTTTCCTAGGGGGACTACTCACTGAAGCTTTCTTT.

The rearrangement links TRBV9 to TRBJ1-2; D is perhaps TRBD1 (5 bases). The CDR3 runs 17 residues. Germline assignment: CDR1 SGDLS and CDR2 YYNGEE. The ends were cut back, 1 base at V and 1 base at J, with 17 bases in the middle. CDR3 nucleotides: TGTGCCAGCAGCGTAAAGGGGCCGGCGGTCCATAACTATGGCTACACCTTC. Its protein product is CASSVKGPAVHNYGYTF.

The chain employs TRBV5-6 and TRBJ2-5; TRBD2 agrees at 13 bases. Trimming cost V 5 bases and J 5 bases; bases outside gene matches: 9. The CDR3 loop spans 16 amino acids. Germline V gene sequence: CDR1 SGHDT, CDR2 YYEEEE. CDR3 residues: CASSLETSGGTETQYF. The CDR3 nucleotides are TGTGCCAGCAGTCTAGAGACTAGCGGGGGGACGGAGACCCAGTACTTC.

The chain recombines TRBV27 with TRBJ1-2, with D maybe TRBD1 (6 bases). Germline loops: CDR1 MNHEY, CDR2 SMNVEV (reference sequence). There are 13 residues in the CDR3. The ends were cut back, 8 bases at V and 4 bases at J, with 14 bases in the middle. For the CDR3, the DNA is TGTGCCAGCGGCCCTACAGGGACCTATGGCTACACCTTC. Protein: CASGPTGTYGYTF.

This clone was observed a handful of times. For the CDR3, the DNA is TGTGCCAGCAGTGACGAAGGGGCGCATAATGAGCAGTTCTTC. It codes for CASSDEGAHNEQFF. The chain carries TRBV6-4 and TRBJ2-1; D might be TRBD1 (5 bases). Trimming shortened V by 2 bases and J by 7 bases, and 12 bases separated the two germline ends. CDR3 length: 14 amino acids. The germline gives CDR1 MRHNA, CDR2 SNTAGT.

This chain uses TRBV28 with TRBJ2-1; D not certain. Germline values: CDR1 MDHEN, CDR2 SYDVKM. The CDR3 is 11 residues long. V gave up 2 bases and J gave up 7 bases, with 3 bases separating them. Written as DNA, the CDR3 is TGTGCCAGCAGTTTACGTAATGAGCAGTTCTTC. Translation: CASSLRNEQFF.

The CDR3 nucleotides read TGTGCCAGCAGCTCCGGGACAGGACCCAATCAGCCCCAGCATTTT. Its translation is CASSSGTGPNQPQHF. The V and J genes are TRBV13 and TRBJ1-5; TRBD1 agrees at 8 bases. V lost 4 bases and J lost 3; bases outside the gene matches: 5. Germline lookup yields CDR1 PRHDT and CDR2 FYEKMQ (reference sequence). CDR3 size: 15 residues.

V and J are TRBV6-1 and TRBJ1-1; TRBD1 matches at 7 bases. This CDR3 spans 13 amino acids. V lost 3 bases and J lost 10; bases outside the gene matches: 8. In germline, CDR1 is MNHNS, CDR2 SASEGT. The CDR3 spells CASSEPVTGTAFF. The CDR3 DNA follows: TGTGCCAGCAGTGAGCCCGTGACAGGGACAGCTTTCTTT.

The V call is TRBV10-3, the J call TRBJ1-5; D possibly corresponds to TRBD1 (6 bases). V dropped 2 bases and J dropped 0 bases, with 8 bases sitting between them. Germline lookup yields CDR1 ENHRY and CDR2 SYGVKD. CDR3 size: 15 residues. The chain's CDR3 is CAISEEGDSNQPQHF. The CDR3 coding sequence is TGTGCCATCAGTGAGGAGGGGGATAGCAATCAGCCCCAGCATTTT.

V is TRBV14 and J is TRBJ2-5; TRBD2 aligns across 7 bases. The ends lost 5 bases at V and 7 bases at J; junction bases unmatched: 7. CDR3 length: 13 residues. Germline CDR1 SGHDN, CDR2 FVKESK. CDR3 in DNA: TGTGCCAGCAGCAGGGAGGGCTCCGGGACCCAGTACTTC. Residues: CASSREGSGTQYF.